This entry lists 15 T cell receptor beta chains sequenced from one sample in a study of blood T cell repertoires in COVID-19. Assay: immunoSEQ multiplex PCR; the TCRdb copy retains only in-frame clones and omits some. Of approximately 290,000 clones in the sample, roughly four fifths are singletons; the top ten hold 15% to 17%. Sequencing was carried out using peripheral blood. The origin of the receptors is a person between 65 and 79 years old with COVID-19, enrolled during active disease.

The J gene is TRBJ1-1, the V gene TRBV6-5; no reliable D call. This CDR3 is built from 12 residues. Germline CDR1 MNHEY, CDR2 SVGAGI. Trimming left V 7 bases short and J 4 bases short, with 10 bases between. The CDR3: CASIRFGTEAFF. The CDR3, as DNA: TGTGCCAGCATCAGGTTTGGCACTGAAGCTTTCTTT.

This clone was observed a single time. The chain carries TRBV9 and TRBJ2-3; TRBD2 agrees at 7 bases. V was pared by 4 bases and J by 1 base, with 9 bases of the junction left unmatched. Germline-derived CDR1 and CDR2 are SGDLS and YYNGEE. This CDR3 region has 16 residues. CDR3 DNA sequence: TGTGCCAGCAGCCCTGGGGGGGGGAGGGGCACAGATACGCAGTATTTT. As protein: CASSPGGGRGTDTQYF.

The chain joins TRBV18 to TRBJ2-3; TRBD2 matches 14 bases. Germline trimming cut 4 bases from V and 4 bases from J; bases unmatched to any gene: 4. Germline CDR1 reads KGHSH; CDR2 reads LQKENI. The CDR3 has 16 amino acids. The CDR3 region is CASSHGTSGSADTQYF. CDR3 in DNA: TGTGCCAGCTCACACGGGACTAGCGGGAGTGCAGATACGCAGTATTTT.

This sequence joins TRBV12-3 or TRBV12-4 and TRBJ1-5; D is possibly TRBD1 (6 bases). Trimming removed 8 bases from V and 2 bases from J, with 10 bases in between. CDR3 length: 13 amino acids. The CDR3 nucleotides are TGTGCCAGCCAGGGGTCGGGCAATCAGCCCCAGCATTTT. It codes for CASQGSGNQPQHF.

V is TRBV28 and J is TRBJ2-1; the match to TRBD1 covers 7 bases. CDR1 and CDR2 (germline): MDHEN, SYDVKM. With V trimmed by 4 bases and J by 2 bases, 11 bases remained unmatched. The length of the CDR3 is 17 residues. The CDR3 nucleotides are TGTGCCAGCAGTTATCTCTTCGGGGACAGACCCTACAATGAGCAGTTCTTC. It encodes CASSYLFGDRPYNEQFF.

The chain links TRBV2 to TRBJ2-7; perhaps TRBD1 as D (5 bases). This CDR3 spans 13 amino acids. Germline V lookup: CDR1 SNHLY, CDR2 FYNNEI. Trimming removed 4 bases at V and 1 base at J, with 8 bases between. The CDR3 sequence: CASSGQRSYEQYF. The CDR3 DNA reads as TGTGCCAGCAGTGGACAGCGATCCTACGAGCAGTACTTC.

This chain uses TRBV28 with TRBJ2-7, with TRBD2 matching 8 bases. The CDR3 runs to 13 residues. Germline assignment: CDR1 MDHEN and CDR2 SYDVKM. The J segment lost 4 bases and the V segment lost 5 bases, leaving 4 bases of the junction unmatched. This CDR3 is CASSAAGEYEQYF. The CDR3 coding sequence is TGTGCCAGCAGTGCAGCGGGGGAGTACGAGCAGTACTTC.

The J gene is TRBJ2-2, the V gene TRBV7-9; TRBD1 aligns across 9 bases. The V gene's germline CDR1 is SEHNR and CDR2 FQNEAQ (reference sequence). V shed 5 bases, J shed 4 bases, and the junction held 5 bases outside the gene matches. This CDR3 is built from 15 residues. As DNA, the CDR3 is TGTGCCAGCAGCGTAGGGACAGGGCCCACCGGGGAGCTGTTTTTT. Translation: CASSVGTGPTGELFF. The variable domain in full, with the rest retrieved from reference TRBV7-9 and TRBJ2-2, is DTGVSQNPRHKITKRGQNVTFRCDPISEHNRLYWYRQTLGQGPEFLTYFQNEAQLEKSRLLSDRFSAERPKGSFSTLEIQRTEQGDSAMYLCASSVGTGPTGELFFGEGSRLTVL.

The gene calls are TRBV5-1 and TRBJ1-2; 10 bases are shared with TRBD1. This CDR3 comprises 17 residues. V lost 2 bases, J lost 11 bases, and 18 bases stayed unmatched. Germline values: CDR1 SGHRS, CDR2 YFSETQ. The CDR3 region has the DNA TGCGCCAGCAGCTTACGATCCACCGGGACAGGGGAATTGGGGTACACCTTC. It yields the protein CASSLRSTGTGELGYTF.

The chain employs TRBV11-3 and TRBJ2-2; TRBD1 aligns across 10 bases. Trimming took 5 bases from V and 5 from J; bases not matched to a gene: 5. Germline CDR1 reads SGHNT; CDR2 reads YENEEA. The CDR3 sequence is 15 residues long. The CDR3 here is CASSPRDRGTGELFF. In DNA form, the CDR3 reads TGTGCCAGCAGCCCCCGGGACAGGGGTACCGGGGAGCTGTTTTTT.

The V call is TRBV5-8, the J call TRBJ1-4; 9 bases map to TRBD1. CDR1 SGHTS and CDR2 YDEGEE come from the germline V gene. The CDR3 is 14 amino acids. V shed 2 bases, J shed 7 bases, and the junction held 3 bases outside the gene matches. This CDR3 is CASSLQGAVEKLFF. CDR3 bases: TGTGCCAGCAGCTTACAGGGGGCAGTTGAAAAACTGTTTTTT.

The chain carries TRBV27 and TRBJ1-6; no clear D. V was clipped by 0 bases and J by 5 bases, with 8 bases between them. CDR1 and CDR2 (germline): MNHEY, SMNVEV (reference sequence). The CDR3 is 15 residues long. The CDR3 sequence: CASSLSVQNNSPLHF. The CDR3 nucleotides are TGTGCCAGCAGTTTATCGGTGCAGAATAATTCACCCCTCCACTTT.

This clone was recorded once. The chain employs TRBV21-1 and TRBJ2-3; TRBD2, the D gene given by the table, was not confirmed from the DNA. TRBV21-1 is annotated as a pseudogene. The CDR3 is made up of 19 amino acids. CDR3 region: CASSKGTSGPSGGTDTQYF. Written as DNA, the CDR3 is TGTGCCAGCAGCAAAGGGACTAGCGGGCCATCGGGGGGCACAGATACGCAGTATTTT.

This chain links TRBV7-6 with TRBJ2-5, with TRBD2 as a possible D gene (5 bases). V was trimmed by 1 base and J by 2 bases, leaving 14 bases between them. There are 16 residues in the CDR3. Germline V CDR1 and CDR2: SGHVS, FNYEAQ. CDR3 bases: TGTGCCAGCAGCTTAGGAATCGCGGGTCGGCAAGAGACCCAGTACTTC. Its protein product is CASSLGIAGRQETQYF.

The chain carries TRBV15 and TRBJ2-5; 10 bases fit TRBD2. Trimming at V came to 0 bases and at J to 2 bases, leaving 9 bases not matched to a gene. Germline CDR1 reads LNHNV; CDR2 reads YYDKDF (reference sequence). There are 18 residues in the CDR3. The DNA of the CDR3 is TGTGCCACCAGCAGAGAGTCAGGACTAGCGGCGTTTCAAGAGACCCAGTACTTC. It encodes CATSRESGLAAFQETQYF.